This record looks at one T cell receptor (beta chain) sequence and its context. It has no known antigen specificity. The input lacks base qualities; no much larger clone sits a single base away. The data derive from a study of T cell changes during pregnancy in multiple sclerosis (dated by TCRdb to about 2019). Some background on the complete study: In women with multiple sclerosis, the researchers looked at how the T cell repertoire shifted as pregnancy progressed.

Counted from cysteine to phenylalanine, this CDR3 has 15 amino acids. The CDR3 DNA has 45 bases and is translated from base 1. Cut back by 5 bases and 6 bases, the V and J ends lie 16 bases apart. The germline V gene (reference sequence) yields MNHEY for CDR1 and SMNVEV for CDR2. Receptors were amplified or captured by the immunoSEQ multiplex PCR assay. This is the immuneACCESS table as TCRdb keeps it, with only in-frame sequences that have V and J called. A part of the clones is gone; compared with another copy, unresolved V genes explain less than half, and the rest is unexplained. For this sample the table gives around 21,000 clones, of which around 85% were detected only once. The top ten constitute less than 20% of the sample.

Sequences were derived from CD8+ T cells from peripheral blood mononuclear cells, sampled after pregnancy. Recombination connected TRBV27 to TRBJ2-2, and the D gene may be TRBD2, 5 bases matching. This receptor was taken from a female donor in good health, enrolled as a control in a pregnancy study. DNA sequence: TGTGCCAGCAGTCCTAGGACTGTTTTCGCCGGGGAGCTGTTTTTT. This gives the protein CASSPRTVFAGELFF.